This T cell receptor beta chain was observed in a study of T cell responses to AZD1222 COVID-19 vaccine. It was second doses at about 4 or about 12 weeks that were pooled. General study points: Repertoire collection took place solely once the T cell response had peaked. Spike-specific TCR breadth rose after two AZD1222 doses, and depth rose as well. The sample set comprised mostly white British donors with more females, and clonal diversity was possibly underestimated.

Clones were read by immunoSEQ multiplex PCR, and TCRdb kept only the in-frame ones, dropping some. The sample records roughly 150,000 clones, 80% to 95% being singletons. For this clone: Its cognate antigen is unknown.

The receptor's source is an adult who received the AZD1222 COVID-19 vaccine. The sequencing here drew on peripheral blood, taken 28 days after the second AZD1222 dose.

The CDR3 loop is CASSVGWETPGSYTEAFF. The CDR3 nucleotides are TGTGCCAGCAGCGTAGGGTGGGAGACACCGGGCTCGTACACTGAAGCTTTCTTT. The genes are TRBV9 and TRBJ1-1; D remains unclear. Germline loops: CDR1 SGDLS, CDR2 YYNGEE. CDR3 length: 18 residues. The ends were cut back, 0 bases at V and 3 bases at J, with 21 bases in the middle.